The rows below give T cell receptor beta chains drawn from one sample of a study of cytotoxic CD8 clonotypes in ibrutinib-treated CLL. Sequencing was performed with immunoSEQ multiplex PCR; in TCRdb, only in-frame clones are kept and a portion is missing. The table lists 250,000 to 350,000 clones, more than 70% of them singletons. Sequenced material: PBMCs, taken at disease progression, from a patient treated with ibrutinib. These receptors were obtained from a human donor with chronic lymphocytic leukemia. CDR3s include the opening cysteine and the closing phenylalanine or tryptophan. Fields, in order: D gene, V gene, J gene, clone size, CDR3 DNA, CDR3 protein. A D gene is named only where the DNA matches it firmly. Clone sizes are given selectively: once, few, many, or a class where the clone is expanded.

-,TRBV19,TRBJ1-2,many,TGTGCCAGTAGTATAAGCCAGGGCCTTGGCGGCTACACCTTC,CASSISQGLGGYTF
TRBD1,TRBV7-8,TRBJ1-2,once,TGTGCCAGCAGTTTACAGGGGGCCAATGGCTATGGCTACACCTTC,CASSLQGANGYGYTF
-,TRBV5-1,TRBJ2-3,-,TGCGCCAGCAACCGAAGGACGGCGGGAGATACGCAGTATTTT,CASNRRTAGDTQYF
TRBD2,TRBV29-1,TRBJ2-3,-,TGCAGCGTTTCCCGGCTAGCGGCCTCCACAGATACGCAGTATTTT,CSVSRLAASTDTQYF
-,TRBV6-7,TRBJ2-7,-,TGTGCCAGCGTGACTGCCAAGCTTTCCTACGAGCAGTACTTC,CASVTAKLSYEQYF
-,TRBV29-1,TRBJ2-3,once,TGCAGCGTTGAGCTGCGGACACCTAGCACAGATACGCAGTATTTT,CSVELRTPSTDTQYF
TRBD2,TRBV5-1,TRBJ2-5,-,TGCGCCAGCAGCTTGGGCCCCCTAGCGGGAGGACAAGAGACCCAGTACTTC,CASSLGPLAGGQETQYF
-,TRBV10-3,TRBJ2-5,-,TGTGCCATCAGTGTAAACCAAGAGACCCAGTACTTC,CAISVNQETQYF
-,TRBV6-5,TRBJ1-1,-,TGTGCCAGCAGTCAGGGGATGTCAGCTTTCTTT,CASSQGMSAFF
-,TRBV9,TRBJ2-3,-,TGTGCCAGCAGCGTAGTGGAAGGGAGTCCCACAGATACGCAGTATTTT,CASSVVEGSPTDTQYF
-,TRBV4-3,TRBJ2-2,-,TGCGCCAGCAGCCAAGCCAGTCAGAACACCGGGGAGCTGTTTTTT,CASSQASQNTGELFF
TRBD2,TRBV29-1,TRBJ2-1,-,TGCAGCGTTGAGAGCGGGACCGCATACAATGAGCAGTTCTTC,CSVESGTAYNEQFF
TRBD2,TRBV5-1,TRBJ2-7,-,TGCGCCAGCAGCTTACAAGGCGGGAGGGGCGAGCAGTACTTC,CASSLQGGRGEQYF
-,TRBV7-8,TRBJ1-2,-,TGTGCCAGCAGCTTATCCGCGGGTCCCTATGGCTACACCTTC,CASSLSAGPYGYTF
-,TRBV6-4,TRBJ1-1,-,TGTGCCAGCAGGCGGACGGCTAACACTGAAGCTTTCTTT,CASRRTANTEAFF
TRBD1,TRBV28,TRBJ2-7,-,TGTGCCAGCAGTTTACAGGGACAGGGGTACGAGAAGCAGTACTTC,CASSLQGQGYEKQYF
-,TRBV4-3,TRBJ2-7,-,TGCGCCAGCAGCCAAGATGCATGGGACCCGCCATACGAGCAGTACTTC,CASSQDAWDPPYEQYF
TRBD1,TRBV10-3,TRBJ1-5,few,TGTGCCATCAGTGACCCGGGACAGGGGTGGCAGCCCCAGCATTTT,CAISDPGQGWQPQHF
-,TRBV10-3,TRBJ1-3,-,TGTGCCATCAGCCTAGACGGGGTCGGAAACACCATATATTTT,CAISLDGVGNTIYF
-,TRBV5-4,TRBJ2-5,-,TGTGCCAGCCGCGACCCACCCCAAGAGACCCAGTACTTC,CASRDPPQETQYF
TRBD1,TRBV5-5,TRBJ2-7,-,TGTGCCAGCAGCGGCCGGGACAGATACGAGCAGTACTTC,CASSGRDRYEQYF
-,TRBV19,TRBJ1-4,-,TGTGCCAGTAGTATGGCGGAAAAACTGTTTTTT,CASSMAEKLFF
TRBD2,TRBV7-2,TRBJ2-7,-,TGTGCCAGCAGCTTAGTAGTTAGCGGGAGCGAGCAGTACTTC,CASSLVVSGSEQYF
-,TRBV14,TRBJ2-1,-,TGTGCCAGCAGCCGACCGCATCTTACCTACAATGAGCAGTTCTTC,CASSRPHLTYNEQFF
TRBD1,TRBV5-6,TRBJ1-3,-,TGTGCCAGCAGCCTCGACAGGGGGAGTGGAAACACCATATATTTT,CASSLDRGSGNTIYF
TRBD2,TRBV10-3,TRBJ2-2,-,TGTGCCACGTCAGCGGGAGTGATCAACACCGGGGAGCTGTTTTTT,CATSAGVINTGELFF
-,TRBV21-1,TRBJ1-2,-,TGTGCCAGCAGCAAAAAGAAAATGGGTGGCTACACCTTC,CASSKKKMGGYTF
TRBD1,TRBV9,TRBJ2-5,-,TGTGCCAGCAGCCCACACAGGGGGGAGGAGACCCAGTACTTC,CASSPHRGEETQYF
-,TRBV30,TRBJ1-1,-,TGTGCCTGGATCCAGGGTCGCACTGAAGCTTTCTTT,CAWIQGRTEAFF
TRBD1,TRBV5-1,TRBJ2-5,once,TGCGCCAGCAGCTTCCTCTCGGGGACAGGGCAAGAGACCCAGTACTTC,CASSFLSGTGQETQYF
-,TRBV6-5,TRBJ2-2,-,TGTGCCAGCCGTACTTCGGGGTTCGACACCGGGGAGCTGTTTTTT,CASRTSGFDTGELFF
-,TRBV19,TRBJ2-7,-,TGTGCCAGTAGTATAGATTTCCAGGATGGGGAGCAGTACTTC,CASSIDFQDGEQYF
-,TRBV4-1,TRBJ2-5,once,TGCGCCAGCAGCCAAGAGGGTACAGGGTACAGGGAGACCCAGTACTTC,CASSQEGTGYRETQYF
-,TRBV10-2,TRBJ2-5,-,TGCGCCAGCACTAACAGCATGCAGCTCCAAGAGACCCAGTACTTC,CASTNSMQLQETQYF
-,TRBV5-1,TRBJ2-7,-,TGCGCCAGCATCGGGAGTAGCTACGAGCAGTACTTC,CASIGSSYEQYF